The 16 T cell receptor beta chains below all came from one sample that was sequenced in a study of control samples from healthy donors and cancer patients. Some clones are missing from TCRdb's copy, which holds only in-frame ones; the method was immunoSEQ multiplex PCR. The sample records roughly 120,000 clones, approximately 94% being singletons. The sequencing sample was made of PBMCs. The receptor set was obtained from a man in his forties or fifties with head and neck cancer.

The CDR3 reads CASSPSAEETQYF. As DNA, the CDR3 is TGTGCCAGCAGCCCCTCAGCCGAAGAGACCCAGTACTTC. The V gene is TRBV7-9, the J gene TRBJ2-5, with unresolved D. The CDR3 totals 13 residues. The germline V gene has CDR1 SEHNR and CDR2 FQNEAQ (reference sequence). With 5 bases removed from V and 3 bases from J, the gap between germline ends came to 10 bases.

This clone was seen more than once but under ten times. DNA for the CDR3: TGCGCCAGCAGCAGAGACACTGAAGCTTTCTTT. Protein product: CASSRDTEAFF. This rearrangement joins TRBV10-1 to TRBJ1-1; D gene uncertain. This CDR3 has 11 residues. Trimming cost V 6 bases and J 3 bases, with 5 bases left between them. The germline CDR1 and CDR2 sequences are WNHNN and SYGVQD (reference sequence).

The chain couples TRBV11-2 to TRBJ2-1; 7 nucleotides agree with TRBD2. The CDR3 has 19 amino acids. Trimming removed 1 base from V and 0 bases from J; junction bases left unmatched: 12. The germline CDR1 and CDR2 sequences are SGHAT and FQNNGV. This CDR3 reads CASSLVGLVGPSSYNEQFF. CDR3 nucleotides: TGTGCCAGCAGCTTAGTCGGACTAGTTGGGCCGAGCTCCTACAATGAGCAGTTCTTC.

The genes are TRBV28 and TRBJ2-7, with 8 positions matching TRBD1. The CDR3 contains 14 residues. Losses at the gene ends were 7 bases for V and 2 bases for J; bases not matched to a gene: 7. The germline CDR1 and CDR2 sequences are MDHEN and SYDVKM. CDR3 in DNA: TGTGCCAGCATAGGACAGGGCATCACCTACGAGCAGTACTTC. Its protein product is CASIGQGITYEQYF.

The chain joins TRBV28 to TRBJ1-5; D possibly corresponds to TRBD1 (6 bases). CDR1 and CDR2 (germline): MDHEN, SYDVKM. This CDR3 contains 14 residues. With 3 bases removed from V and 6 bases from J, the gap between germline ends came to 12 bases. In nucleotides, the CDR3 is TGTGCCAGCAGTTTCTCAGGGGCGAGTCAGCCCCAGCATTTT. Translation: CASSFSGASQPQHF.

This clone was seen once. This rearrangement joins TRBV7-3 to TRBJ2-3, with D perhaps matching TRBD2 (6 bases). This CDR3 is built from 15 residues. Germline lookup yields CDR1 SGHTA and CDR2 FQGTGA. The V gene lost 5 bases and the J gene lost 1 base, with 13 bases spanning the gap. CDR3 bases: TGTGCCAGCAGCCCATTGGGCGGGGGCACAGATACGCAGTATTTT. It codes for CASSPLGGGTDTQYF.

This clone was seen once. The gene calls are TRBV1 and TRBJ2-5; TRBD2, the table's D call, lacks a check against the DNA. TRBV1 is noted as a pseudogene. The CDR3 sequence is 14 residues long. CDR3: CTSSQVAGQETQYF. For the CDR3, the DNA is TGCACCAGCAGCCAAGTCGCGGGCCAGGAGACCCAGTACTTC.

J is TRBJ2-3 and V is TRBV7-9; no clear D. Germline V lookup: CDR1 SEHNR, CDR2 FQNEAQ (reference sequence). The CDR3 extends over 15 amino acids. Trimming shortened V by 1 base and J by 0 bases, and 8 bases separated the two germline ends. The CDR3 loop reads CASSLVRQSTDTQYF. CDR3 sequence (DNA): TGTGCCAGCAGCTTAGTGCGTCAGAGCACAGATACGCAGTATTTT.

The chain couples TRBV4-1 to TRBJ1-3; D is unclear. Germline V gene data show CDR1 as MGHRA and CDR2 as YSYEKL. This CDR3 contains 16 residues. Trimming shortened V by 1 base and J by 0 bases, and 10 bases separated the two germline ends. The CDR3 coding sequence is TGCGCCAGCAGCCAAGTGAGGGTATACTCTGGAAACACCATATATTTT. It specifies CASSQVRVYSGNTIYF.

The count of this clone is one. The V and J genes are TRBV5-1 and TRBJ1-1; maybe TRBD1 (5 bases). Per the germline V gene, CDR1 is SGHRS and CDR2 is YFSETQ. The CDR3 is made up of 18 amino acids. V dropped 0 bases and J dropped 0 bases, with 18 bases sitting between them. As DNA, the CDR3 is TGCGCCAGCAGCTTGGGGGAGTGGCAGGGATCCCTGAACACTGAAGCTTTCTTT. Translation: CASSLGEWQGSLNTEAFF.

The V gene is TRBV5-4, the J gene TRBJ2-1; D assignment may be TRBD1 or TRBD2 (5 bases each). Germline CDR1 is SGHNT and CDR2 is YYREEE (reference sequence). Trimming left V 5 bases short and J 7 bases short, with 10 bases between. The CDR3 totals 12 residues. The CDR3 protein is CASSWGGNEQFF. The CDR3 region has the DNA TGTGCCAGCAGTTGGGGCGGGAATGAGCAGTTCTTC. The variable domain in full, completed from reference TRBV5-4 and TRBJ2-1, reads ETGVTQSPTHLIKTRGQQVTLRCSSQSGHNTVSWYQQALGQGPQFIFQYYREEENGRGNFPPRFSGLQFPNYSSELNVNALELDDSALYLCASSWGGNEQFFGPGTRLTVL.

The chain couples TRBV9 to TRBJ2-3; TRBD2 matches at 8 bases. CDR1 is SGDLS, CDR2 YYNGEE, per germline. V trimming: 4 bases; J trimming: 2 bases; junction bases outside the gene matches: 9. The CDR3 has 16 amino acids. For the CDR3, the DNA is TGTGCCAGCAGCCCACTTAGCGGGAAGGTCACAGATACGCAGTATTTT. As protein: CASSPLSGKVTDTQYF.

The gene calls are TRBV2 and TRBJ1-6; perhaps TRBD1 as D (5 bases). Germline V gene data show CDR1 as SNHLY and CDR2 as FYNNEI. The CDR3 runs 13 residues. The V gene lost 6 bases and the J gene lost 9 bases, with 12 bases spanning the gap. The CDR3 region has the DNA TGTGCCAGCAGGTTTAGGGGAGGTTCACCCCTCCACTTT. This sequence encodes CASRFRGGSPLHF.

The CDR3: CASSLAATYEQYF. The DNA for the CDR3 is TGTGCCAGCAGCTTGGCGGCGACCTACGAGCAGTACTTC. This chain uses TRBV5-5 with TRBJ2-7; D remains ambiguous. Germline lookup yields CDR1 SGHKS and CDR2 YYEKEE (reference sequence). Trimming took 0 bases from V and 2 from J, leaving 6 bases between them. The CDR3 is 13 amino acids.

This sequence joins TRBV5-1 and TRBJ2-2; D unresolved. Trimming pared 2 bases from V and 3 bases from J, leaving 8 bases between. Germline assignment: CDR1 SGHRS and CDR2 YFSETQ. The CDR3 sequence is 14 residues long. DNA for the CDR3: TGCGCCAGCAGCTTCGTGGGGTACACCGGGGAGCTGTTTTTT. Amino acids: CASSFVGYTGELFF. The variable domain in full, with the rest retrieved from reference TRBV5-1 and TRBJ2-2, is KAGVTQTPRYLIKTRGQQVTLSCSPISGHRSVSWYQQTPGQGLQFLFEYFSETQRNKGNFPGRFSGRQFSNSRSEMNVSTLELGDSALYLCASSFVGYTGELFFGEGSRLTVL.

The CDR3 loop reads CASSLGAFYGYTF. CDR3 in DNA: TGCGCCAGCAGCTTGGGGGCTTTCTATGGCTACACCTTC. This chain links TRBV5-1 with TRBJ1-2, with D unclear. The CDR3 contains 13 residues. Looked up from germline, CDR1 is SGHRS and CDR2 is YFSETQ. Trimming cost V 0 bases and J 4 bases, with 7 bases left between them. Using reference TRBV5-1 and TRBJ1-2 for the parts outside the CDR3, the full variable domain is KAGVTQTPRYLIKTRGQQVTLSCSPISGHRSVSWYQQTPGQGLQFLFEYFSETQRNKGNFPGRFSGRQFSNSRSEMNVSTLELGDSALYLCASSLGAFYGYTFGSGTRLTVV.